The text below deals with one T cell receptor beta chain. These data belong to a study of blood T cell repertoires in COVID-19. The CDR3 has 15 residues. Trimming took 0 bases from V and 1 from J, leaving 9 bases between them. Germline V gene data show CDR1 as SGHTA and CDR2 as FQGNSA. Original handling: Estimates of nucleated cell counts were drawn from the amplification of reference gene primers. The repertoire was sequenced with immunoSEQ multiplex PCR; TCRdb's copy has only in-frame clones and lacks some. V and J calls and clone size are those listed in that table; D and trimming were worked out from the DNA. The sample includes 250,000 to 350,000 clones, 80% to 90% of them seen just once.

This chain uses TRBV7-2 with TRBJ2-5; tentative D call: TRBD1 (6 bases). The source is a woman in her forties or fifties who had recovered from COVID-19. The specimen was peripheral blood. The CDR3: CASSLAGGTQETQYF. CDR3 nucleotide sequence: TGTGCCAGCAGCTTAGCAGGGGGAACCCAAGAGACCCAGTACTTC.